This TCR beta chain was recovered during a study of sequential checkpoint blockade in melanoma (dated by TCRdb to between 2017 and 2020). Study-level background: Patients were randomized 1:1 to first-line nivolumab followed by ipilimumab (arm A) or ipilimumab followed by nivolumab (arm B). Both trial sequences were followed by maintenance nivolumab.

Trimming accounts for 7 bases at V and 4 bases at J, while the number of junction bases matched to no gene is 9. Via the germline V gene, CDR1 is SGHAT and CDR2 FQNNGV. Reading from cysteine to phenylalanine, the CDR3 counts 15 amino acids. CDR3 DNA only is kept here, 45 bases in frame from base 1. Study-level results and caveats: The model for predicting response that combines TCR metrics with mutation burden needs to be validated in larger, independent patient cohorts.

Comment on this clone: It has no known antigen specificity. No clone much larger than this one lies a single base away; base qualities are absent.

The immunoSEQ Assay was used to immunosequence TCRbeta CDR3 regions from genomic DNA. Before high-throughput sequencing, genomic DNA was amplified using bias-controlled multiplex PCR. The authors' analysis ran thus. To quantify the absolute abundance of each unique TCRbeta CDR3 region, the sequences were collapsed and filtered. Clonality, defined as 1 minus Pielou's evenness, was calculated using only productive rearrangements. A previously published method was used to identify clones whose frequencies were significantly greater in on-treatment samples than in baseline samples. Imported from immuneACCESS, the table was reduced by TCRdb to in-frame sequences with V and J called. These copies leave out some clones; in studies compared against another copy, an unresolved V gene accounts for under half, and the cause of the remainder is not known. V and J calls plus clone size are reproduced from that table; the DNA served to infer D and trimming. Here the sample has around 40,000 clones; approximately 90% occur a single time. The top ten clones comprise 12% of the sample.

In the paper's terms, the treatment or condition label means: randomized to nivolumab then ipilimumab (arm A) or the reverse (arm B). No trial patient had received prior DNA-damaging chemotherapy. Thawed PBMCs were sorted on a FACS Aria II flow cytometer to isolate live CD3+CD8+ cells negative for CD19 and CD56. Samples came from patients with melanoma in CheckMate 064, a randomized, open-label phase II trial of sequential checkpoint blockade. Leukapheresis was used to collect peripheral blood mononuclear cells, which were then purified with Ficoll-Paque and frozen in human serum with roughly 9% DMSO. Immediately after sorting, the purity of sorted blood CD3+CD8+ cells was verified to be >95%, after which DNA was extracted.

This clonotype originated in a human donor with melanoma. Specimen: CD8+ T cells sorted from blood (inferred from file names), collected from a patient given nivolumab and ipilimumab in sequence. Recombination joined TRBV11-2 with TRBJ2-2; the junction holds 7 bases that match TRBD2. The sequenced DNA: TGTGCCAGCACCCCCCTTCTAGCGGTCACCGGGGAGCTGTTTTTT. Translation gives CASTPLLAVTGELFF.